This T cell receptor (beta chain) was observed in a study of CD8 T cells in ankylosing spondylitis. Overall study results and limits: Roughly eight highly homologous variants made up a TCR beta motif that seemed to typify ankylosing spondylitis blood. Disease-linked clones were reportedly significantly enriched in matched ankylosing spondylitis synovial fluid. Relatively rare in peripheral blood, disease-linked clones were also CD8+.

Many counts were recorded for this clonotype. Its target is not known. This CDR3 has 14 residues. Looked up from germline, CDR1 is SGHRS and CDR2 is YFSETQ. The ends were cut back, 6 bases at V and 3 bases at J, with 12 bases in the middle. Quantitative 5'-RACE with molecular barcodes generated TCR beta libraries. Each CDR3 protein is one row after TCRdb ran MiXCR on the 5' RACE reads. The profile shows roughly 250,000 distinct CDR3 sequences, 10% to 13% of them singletons. The clonotype was recovered from a male donor with ankylosing spondylitis or in good health (not recorded which). Sequencing used blood, either unsorted or a sorted T cell fraction (not recorded which). The V and J genes are TRBV5-1 and TRBJ1-4; no definite D call. CDR3 region: CASTPTPANEKLFF. The CDR3 DNA is TGCGCCAGCACCCCGACACCTGCTAATGAAAAACTGTTTTTT.